This TCR beta chain was sequenced during a study of PD-1 and CTLA-4 blockade in melanoma. Germline lookup yields CDR1 GTSNPN and CDR2 SVGIG (reference sequence). CDR3 length: 13 amino acids. V was pared by 4 bases and J by 7 bases, with 11 bases between. Repertoires were generated with immunoSEQ multiplex PCR, while TCRdb's copy carries only in-frame clones and drops some. The sample contains approximately 17,000 clones, roughly two thirds of which appear only once. The J gene is TRBJ1-6, the V gene TRBV30, with TRBD1 as a possible D gene (6 bases). The receptor's source is a human donor with melanoma. The material sequenced was CD8+ T cells from peripheral blood, taken before anti-PD-1 treatment. CDR3 nucleotide sequence: TGTGCCTGGAACCCAGGGGACAATTCACCCCTCCACTTT. It codes for CAWNPGDNSPLHF. Based on the CDR3 plus reference TRBV30 and TRBJ1-6, the full variable domain is SQTIHQWPATLVQPVGSPLSLECTVEGTSNPNLYWYRQAAGRGLQLLFYSVGIGQISSEVPQNLSASRPQDRQFILSSKKLLLSDSGFYLCAWNPGDNSPLHFGNGTRLTVT.